A selection of T cell receptor beta chains follows, all from one sample in a study of response to subunit inactivated influenza vaccine. TCRdb itself ran the RT-PCR reads through MiXCR, one entry per CDR3 protein. The data show a few hundred thousand distinct CDR3 sequences, just over 20% seen once. Sequencing used PBMCs from blood, obtained less than 22 months after vaccination. The source is a man between 50 and 75 years old who received an inactivated influenza vaccine. CDR3s include the opening cysteine and the closing phenylalanine or tryptophan. The D gene is left open where the match is weak. Part of the rows lack a size; the others show once, few, many or a class for expanded clones.

CASSFRGAEKLFF	TGTGCCAGCAGTTTTCGGGGTGCAGAAAAACTGTTTTTT	NA	TRBJ1-4	TRBV12-3/TRBV12-4	NA
CASSLGASTDTQYF	TGCGCCAGCAGCTTGGGGGCTAGCACAGATACGCAGTATTTT	NA	TRBJ2-3	TRBV5-1	NA
CASGDSGANVLTF	TGTGCCAGTGGAGACTCTGGGGCCAACGTCCTGACTTTC	few	TRBJ2-6	TRBV7-9	NA
CASSRGTGLLNSPLHF	TGTGCCAGCTCCCGCGGGACAGGGCTCCTCAATTCACCCCTCCACTTT	NA	TRBJ1-6	TRBV18	TRBD1
CASSQDPTYEQYF	TGCGCCAGCAGCCAAGATCCCACCTACGAGCAGTACTTC	NA	TRBJ2-7	TRBV4-3	NA
CASSFGVAKNIQYF	TGTGCCAGCAGTTTTGGGGTAGCCAAAAACATTCAGTACTTC	NA	TRBJ2-4	TRBV12-3/TRBV12-4	NA
CASSSESRTNTEAFF	TGTGCCAGCTCATCTGAATCAAGGACAAACACTGAAGCTTTCTTT	many	TRBJ1-1	TRBV18	NA
CASSRDSFYRTYGYTF	TGTGCCAGCAGTAGGGACAGCTTTTATCGTACCTATGGCTACACCTTC	NA	TRBJ1-2	TRBV12-3/TRBV12-4	TRBD1
CASSQPAGNEQFF	TGTGCCAGCAGCCAACCAGCGGGGAATGAGCAGTTCTTC	once	TRBJ2-1	TRBV3-1	TRBD2
CASAGLSKRSYEQYF	TGTGCCAGCGCAGGGCTTTCGAAGAGATCCTACGAGCAGTACTTC	NA	TRBJ2-7	TRBV7-9	NA
CASSLSPSGNEQFF	TGTGCCAGCAGTTTGTCGCCTAGCGGGAATGAGCAGTTCTTC	few	TRBJ2-1	TRBV28	TRBD2
CASTSRRGQGYSPLHF	TGTGCCAGCACCTCCCGGCGAGGGCAGGGTTATTCACCCCTCCACTTT	few	TRBJ1-6	TRBV7-9	NA
CASSLSEFGYTF	TGTGCCAGCAGTTTGTCGGAGTTCGGCTACACCTTC	many	TRBJ1-2	TRBV28	NA
CASSGRRSYEQYF	TGTGCCAGCAGCGGGAGAAGATCCTACGAGCAGTACTTC	NA	TRBJ2-7	TRBV11-2	NA
CASSYGLAHSTDTQYF	TGTGCCAGCAGCTACGGACTAGCCCACAGCACAGATACGCAGTATTTT	NA	TRBJ2-3	TRBV11-2	TRBD2
CSASGSGTEAFF	TGCAGTGCTTCAGGCTCGGGCACTGAAGCTTTCTTT	NA	TRBJ1-1	TRBV20-1	NA
CATSDLRLENTDTQYF	TGTGCCACCAGTGATTTGAGGCTTGAAAACACAGATACGCAGTATTTT	few	TRBJ2-3	TRBV24-1	NA
CASSENTVKEGYTF	TGCGCCAGCAGCGAAAACACGGTTAAGGAAGGCTACACCTTC	few	TRBJ1-2	TRBV4-1	NA
CASSSGGGNEQFF	TGCGCCAGCAGCTCCGGGGGGGGGAATGAGCAGTTCTTC	NA	TRBJ2-1	TRBV5-1	TRBD2
CASSLKITGANGYTF	TGTGCCAGCAGTTTAAAAATAACAGGGGCGAATGGCTACACCTTC	NA	TRBJ1-2	TRBV12-3/TRBV12-4	TRBD1
CSAASYNEQFF	TGCAGTGCTGCTAGCTACAATGAGCAGTTCTTC	few	TRBJ2-1	TRBV20-1	NA
CAGSRAWEGHGYTF	TGCGCCGGCAGCCGAGCGTGGGAAGGACATGGCTACACCTTC	few	TRBJ1-2	TRBV4-3	NA
CASRFPGELIGSNQPQHF	TGTGCCAGCAGATTCCCGGGGGAATTAATCGGAAGCAATCAGCCCCAGCATTTT	NA	TRBJ1-5	TRBV6-1	NA
CSVADGLNTEAFF	TGCAGCGTTGCGGACGGATTGAACACTGAAGCTTTCTTT	NA	TRBJ1-1	TRBV29-1	NA
CASSPLGGPSEQFF	TGTGCCAGCAGCCCCCTCGGAGGCCCGTCAGAGCAGTTCTTC	few	TRBJ2-1	TRBV7-9	NA
CASSLGPGELFF	TGTGCCAGCAGCTTAGGGCCCGGGGAGCTGTTTTTT	NA	TRBJ2-2	TRBV7-3	NA
CASSLLGTGLNYEQYF	TGCGCCAGCAGCTTGCTTGGGACAGGGCTCAACTACGAGCAGTACTTC	NA	TRBJ2-7	TRBV5-1	TRBD1
CASSYVQRGEETQYF	TGTGCCAGCAGTTACGTGCAGCGGGGGGAAGAGACGCAGTATTTT	few	TRBJ2-3	TRBV6-5	TRBD2
CASSQGTGGFGEKLFF	TGCGCCAGCAGCCAAGGGACAGGGGGATTCGGTGAAAAACTGTTTTTT	few	TRBJ1-4	TRBV4-1	TRBD1
CAWSFRGGYTF	TGTGCCTGGAGTTTCCGTGGTGGCTACACCTTC	NA	TRBJ1-2	TRBV30	NA
CASSVGTDSYEQYF	TGTGCCAGCAGCGTTGGGACAGACTCCTACGAGCAGTACTTC	NA	TRBJ2-7	TRBV5-6	TRBD1
CASSLETGSGYTF	TGTGCCAGCAGCTTAGAGACAGGTTCGGGCTACACCTTC	few	TRBJ1-2	TRBV7-9	NA
CAATQGAIYEQYF	TGTGCCGCTACACAGGGGGCAATCTACGAGCAGTACTTC	many	TRBJ2-7	TRBV6-2/TRBV6-3	TRBD1
CASSEGDGQGRGYTF	TGTGCCAGCAGTGAAGGGGACGGACAGGGCCGTGGCTACACCTTC	NA	TRBJ1-2	TRBV6-1	TRBD1
CASSTQGANQPQHF	TGTGCCAGTAGTACCCAGGGGGCAAATCAGCCCCAGCATTTT	few	TRBJ1-5	TRBV19	TRBD1
CASSFTDNYGYTF	TGTGCCAGCAGCTTTACGGACAACTATGGCTACACCTTC	NA	TRBJ1-2	TRBV7-8	NA
CATSGTNTREQFF	TGTGCCACGTCCGGGACTAACACTCGTGAGCAGTTCTTC	NA	TRBJ2-1	TRBV15	TRBD2
CSASEGVRNEQFF	TGCAGTGCTAGTGAGGGTGTGAGGAATGAGCAGTTCTTC	few	TRBJ2-1	TRBV20-1	NA
CASSLMTGTHGYTF	TGTGCCAGCAGCCTAATGACAGGGACCCATGGCTACACCTTC	many	TRBJ1-2	TRBV3-1	TRBD1
CASTDNYEQYF	TGCGCCAGCACCGACAACTACGAGCAGTACTTC	NA	TRBJ2-7	TRBV5-1	NA
CASSLSRVAEKLFF	TGTGCCAGCAGTTTAAGCAGGGTTGCTGAAAAACTGTTTTTT	many	TRBJ1-4	TRBV27	NA
CAWSVKSRGYGYTF	TGTGCCTGGAGTGTAAAATCCAGGGGTTATGGCTACACCTTC	NA	TRBJ1-2	TRBV30	NA